The 30 T cell receptor beta chains presented below share a single source sample, sequenced in a study of shared clonotypes between healthy human individuals. Using immunoSEQ multiplex PCR, the repertoire was profiled, and TCRdb retains in-frame clones only, with some absent. The sample consists of around 2.5 million clones, roughly 93% of them appearing once. Sequencing input: naive CD4+ T cells from PBMCs. The subset is: CD45RA+ positively selected. These receptors were taken from a man aged 18-30 years in good health. Some clones in this sample may be carry-over from other donors' samples.

This chain uses TRBV28 with TRBJ2-6; D gene ambiguous. The V end lost 5 bases, the J end lost 2 bases, and 13 bases lay between the germline ends. CDR3 length: 16 amino acids. Germline assignment: CDR1 MDHEN and CDR2 SYDVKM. CDR3 in DNA: TGTGCCAGCAGTCTCCCAGGTGCCCCTGGGGCCAACGTCCTGACTTTC. Its translation is CASSLPGAPGANVLTF.

V and J are TRBV5-1 and TRBJ2-3, with 8 nucleotides matching TRBD1. V trimming: 4 bases; J trimming: 4 bases; junction bases outside the gene matches: 8. The CDR3 loop spans 15 amino acids. Germline V CDR1 and CDR2: SGHRS, YFSETQ. CDR3 sequence reads: CASSPRAGGPDTQYF. The CDR3 DNA is TGCGCCAGCAGCCCGAGGGCAGGGGGCCCAGATACGCAGTATTTT.

The chain uses TRBV15 and TRBJ2-7; the D is unclear. Deletions cut 4 bases from V and 6 bases from J, with 10 bases between. The CDR3 loop spans 12 amino acids. CDR1 and CDR2 (germline): LNHNV, YYDKDF (reference sequence). CDR3 sequence: CATSKRAGEQYF. The CDR3 region has the DNA TGTGCCACCAGCAAACGAGCTGGCGAGCAGTACTTC.

This clone appeared a single time. The rearrangement uses TRBV5-1 and TRBJ2-5; 10 positions agree with TRBD1. With V trimmed by 0 bases and J by 0 bases, 5 bases remained unmatched. There are 17 residues in the CDR3. CDR1 and CDR2 (germline): SGHRS, YFSETQ. CDR3 bases: TGCGCCAGCAGCTTGGGGACAGGGGGAAATTACCAAGAGACCCAGTACTTC. As protein: CASSLGTGGNYQETQYF.

The gene calls are TRBV5-1 and TRBJ2-7, with D unresolved. Germline V gene data show CDR1 as SGHRS and CDR2 as YFSETQ. V dropped 4 bases and J dropped 0 bases, with 8 bases sitting between them. This CDR3 is built from 13 residues. CDR3 residues: CASSPSPSYEQYF. The CDR3, as DNA: TGCGCCAGCAGCCCCTCCCCCTCCTACGAGCAGTACTTC.

This clone was counted once. CDR3 sequence: CASSLGSAGVQETQYF. DNA of the CDR3: TGCGCCAGCAGCTTGGGGTCGGCTGGCGTTCAAGAGACCCAGTACTTC. J is TRBJ2-5 and V is TRBV5-1; no firm D call. Trimming cost V 0 bases and J 2 bases, with 14 bases left between them. The germline gives CDR1 SGHRS, CDR2 YFSETQ. This CDR3 has 16 residues.

The table lists this clone with a count of one. The chain's CDR3 is CSVQPYGGSYEQYF. The CDR3 bases are TGCAGCGTTCAACCCTATGGAGGATCCTACGAGCAGTACTTC. This chain joins TRBV29-1 and TRBJ2-7, with D possibly matching TRBD2 (5 bases). V was clipped by 5 bases and J by 1 base, with 15 bases between them. The CDR3 extends over 14 amino acids. Germline V lookup: CDR1 SQVTM, CDR2 ANQGSEA.

The chain links TRBV19 to TRBJ1-5; no firm D call. This CDR3 spans 14 amino acids. Looked up from germline, CDR1 is LNHDA and CDR2 is SQIVND (reference sequence). V lost 5 bases, J lost 8 bases, and 16 bases lay in between. The CDR3 bases are TGTGCCAGTAGTGTTAGGTCGGCCCCGGAGCCCCAGCATTTT. It is translated as CASSVRSAPEPQHF. Looking up the rest from reference TRBV19 and TRBJ1-5 gives the full variable domain: DGGITQSPKYLFRKEGQNVTLSCEQNLNHDAMYWYRQDPGQGLRLIYYSQIVNDFQKGDIAEGYSVSREKKESFPLTVTSAQKNPTAFYLCASSVRSAPEPQHFGDGTRLSIL.

This chain's CDR3 is CASSVALPNTGELFF. In DNA form, the CDR3 reads TGTGCCAGCAGCGTAGCTCTACCGAACACCGGGGAGCTGTTTTTT. V is TRBV9 and J is TRBJ2-2; D is unclear. Germline V gene sequence: CDR1 SGDLS, CDR2 YYNGEE. The CDR3 length is 15 residues. Trimming removed 0 bases from V and 0 bases from J, with 6 bases in between.

The chain carries TRBV29-1 and TRBJ2-7, with D tentatively TRBD1 (5 bases). V lost 4 bases to trimming and J lost 3 bases, with 16 bases between them. CDR1 and CDR2 (germline): SQVTM, ANQGSEA. The CDR3 is 14 amino acids. This CDR3 is CSVVAGSGYYEQYF. The CDR3 DNA follows: TGCAGCGTTGTAGCAGGGTCGGGCTACTACGAGCAGTACTTC.

For the CDR3, the DNA is TGTGCCAGCAGTTACATAACTAGCGGGGCCACTAAGACCCAGTACTTC. It yields the protein CASSYITSGATKTQYF. The chain carries TRBV6-5 and TRBJ2-5; TRBD2 matches at 10 bases. After removal of 2 bases from V and 6 bases from J, the junction contained 9 bases not matched to a gene. Germline V gives CDR1 MNHEY, CDR2 SVGAGI. The CDR3 spans 16 residues.

Regarding this clone: Distinct nucleotide sequences in the sample also encode this CDR3. The CDR3 is CASSYSTGGYTF. Written as DNA, the CDR3 is TGTGCCAGCAGTTACTCTACGGGGGGCTACACCTTC. This rearrangement joins TRBV6-5 to TRBJ1-2, with D uncertain. With 0 bases removed from V and 8 bases from J, the gap between germline ends came to 7 bases. The CDR3 is made up of 12 amino acids. The V gene's germline CDR1 is MNHEY and CDR2 SVGAGI.

As concerns this clone: Other DNA sequences of this sample code for an identical CDR3. The chain recombines TRBV11-3 with TRBJ1-1, with D unresolved. The germline V and J ends were trimmed by 6 bases and 2 bases, with 10 bases remaining between them. This CDR3 contains 13 residues. Germline-derived CDR1 and CDR2 are SGHNT and YENEEA. CDR3 residues: CASSFTANTEAFF. The CDR3 nucleotides read TGTGCCAGCAGTTTCACAGCAAACACTGAAGCTTTCTTT.

The CDR3 is CASSVSYPGGPPGELFF. The CDR3 coding sequence is TGTGCCAGCAGCGTATCTTACCCGGGAGGGCCGCCCGGGGAGCTGTTTTTT. The V gene is TRBV9, the J gene TRBJ2-2; 8 nucleotides match TRBD2. This CDR3 is 17 amino acids long. The J segment lost 6 bases and the V segment lost 1 base, leaving 11 bases of the junction unmatched. Per the germline V gene, CDR1 is SGDLS and CDR2 is YYNGEE.

The V and J genes are TRBV19 and TRBJ2-3; D gene ambiguous. V dropped 5 bases and J dropped 5 bases, with 8 bases sitting between them. The CDR3 spans 12 residues. Germline V gives CDR1 LNHDA, CDR2 SQIVND (reference sequence). The CDR3: CASSQFGDTQYF. Here the CDR3 DNA reads TGTGCCAGTAGTCAATTCGGAGATACGCAGTATTTT.

A note on this clone: A read error may produce the germline difference seen at one junction end. This chain joins TRBV7-6 and TRBJ2-7; 7 bases match TRBD1. Germline lookup yields CDR1 SGHVS and CDR2 FNYEAQ. This CDR3 has 14 residues. CDR3 sequence reads: CASTERQGSSEQYF. CDR3 DNA sequence: TGTGCCAGCACCGAACGACAGGGCTCCTCCGAGCAGTACTTC. The whole variable domain, remainder taken from reference TRBV7-6 and TRBJ2-7, is GAGVSQSPRYKVTKRGQDVALRCDPISGHVSLYWYRQALGQGPEFLTYFNYEAQQDKSGLPNDRFSAERPEGSISTLTIQRTEQRDSAMYRCASTERQGSSEQYFGPGTRLTVT.

CDR3 bases: TGTGCCAGCAGTGTCTCAGGGCCCTACGAGCAGTACTTC. Translated: CASSVSGPYEQYF. This chain links TRBV6-1 with TRBJ2-7; D is perhaps TRBD1 (5 bases). This CDR3 is built from 13 residues. Between the trimmed V and J ends, which lost 4 bases and 2 bases, there was a span of 9 bases. CDR1 and CDR2 from the germline V gene are MNHNS and SASEGT.

V is TRBV2 and J is TRBJ2-3; TRBD2 aligns across 9 bases. CDR1 SNHLY and CDR2 FYNNEI come from the germline V gene. J was trimmed by 2 bases and V by 5 bases; bases with no gene match: 2. This CDR3 is 14 amino acids long. In DNA, the CDR3 is TGTGCCAGCAGTAGACTAGCGGACACAGATACGCAGTATTTT. Amino acid sequence: CASSRLADTDTQYF.

The genes are TRBV7-9 and TRBJ1-2; D is unresolved. This CDR3 region has 13 residues. Between the trimmed V and J ends, which lost 1 base and 5 bases, there was a span of 8 bases. CDR1 is SEHNR, CDR2 FQNEAQ, per germline (reference sequence). CDR3 sequence (DNA): TGTGCCAGCAGCTTAGAGGAGCTTTATGGCTACACCTTC. Its protein product is CASSLEELYGYTF.

The chain carries TRBV28 and TRBJ2-1; the match to TRBD2 covers 9 bases. The length of the CDR3 is 15 residues. After removal of 7 bases from V and 2 bases from J, the junction contained 6 bases not matched to a gene. Looked up from germline, CDR1 is MDHEN and CDR2 is SYDVKM. The CDR3 protein is CASTYSGGAYNEQFF. Here the CDR3 DNA reads TGTGCCAGCACATATAGCGGGGGAGCCTACAATGAGCAGTTCTTC.

V is TRBV14 and J is TRBJ1-4; D gene ambiguous. The CDR3 is 13 amino acids. Trimming took 1 base from V and 8 from J, leaving 8 bases between them. Looked up from germline, CDR1 is SGHDN and CDR2 is FVKESK. CDR3 region: CASSQGLGEKLFF. DNA for the CDR3: TGTGCCAGCAGCCAAGGGTTAGGAGAAAAACTGTTTTTT.

V and J are TRBV30 and TRBJ2-6; D is uncertain. This CDR3 has 12 amino acids. V lost 4 bases to trimming and J lost 18 bases, with 19 bases between them. CDR1 is GTSNPN and CDR2 is SVGIG in the germline V gene (reference sequence). As DNA, the CDR3 is TGTGCCTGGACCTCCGGACGGTCTCCAGGGACTTTC. Translating it yields CAWTSGRSPGTF.

The chain is built from TRBV5-1 and TRBJ1-1; D might be TRBD1 (6 bases). Looked up from germline, CDR1 is SGHRS and CDR2 is YFSETQ. V was pared by 3 bases and J by 3 bases, with 12 bases between. This CDR3 region has 14 residues. Written as DNA, the CDR3 is TGCGCCAGCAGCTCAAAGGGGGGGGACACTGAAGCTTTCTTT. Translated, it gives CASSSKGGDTEAFF.

This chain links TRBV28 with TRBJ2-5; D call uncertain. Trimming removed 6 bases at V and 5 bases at J, with 10 bases between. The CDR3 has 12 amino acids. Germline CDR1 is MDHEN and CDR2 is SYDVKM. This chain's CDR3 is CASRTDSETQYF. The CDR3 coding sequence is TGTGCCAGCAGGACGGATAGTGAGACCCAGTACTTC. Based on the CDR3 plus reference TRBV28 and TRBJ2-5, the full variable domain is DVKVTQSSRYLVKRTGEKVFLECVQDMDHENMFWYRQDPGLGLRLIYFSYDVKMKEKGDIPEGYSVSREKKERFSLILESASTNQTSMYLCASRTDSETQYFGPGTRLLVL.

This chain uses TRBV4-2 with TRBJ2-7; weak D call: TRBD1 (7 bases). This CDR3 is built from 16 residues. V lost 1 base and J lost 0, with 13 bases in between. Germline V CDR1 and CDR2: LGHNA, YNFKEQ. This CDR3 is CASSQGRGDSSYEQYF. Written as DNA, the CDR3 is TGTGCCAGCAGCCAAGGCAGGGGGGACAGCTCCTACGAGCAGTACTTC.

Only one count was recorded for this clone. The chain has TRBV12-2 and TRBJ1-4; the DNA was not compared with TRBD1, the D call given in the table. TRBV12-2 is assigned pseudogene status. The CDR3 is made up of 16 amino acids. The CDR3 here is CASRLASPSQNEKLFF. As DNA, the CDR3 is TGTGCAAGTCGCTTAGCCTCGCCCTCGCAGAATGAAAAACTGTTTTTT.

The chain combines TRBV15 with TRBJ2-7, with D uncertain. This CDR3 is built from 15 residues. V shed 0 bases and J shed 7 bases, with 16 bases lying between them. Per the germline V gene, CDR1 is LNHNV and CDR2 is YYDKDF (reference sequence). CDR3 protein: CATSRDFTALWEQYF. The DNA of the CDR3 is TGTGCCACCAGCAGAGATTTCACAGCCCTCTGGGAGCAGTACTTC.

The genes are TRBV11-2 and TRBJ2-7; 11 bases are shared with TRBD2. After removal of 1 base from V and 11 bases from J, the junction contained 1 base not matched to a gene. Germline V gene lookup returns CDR1 SGHAT and CDR2 FQNNGV. This CDR3 contains 12 residues. The CDR3, as DNA: TGTGCCAGCAGCTTAGCGGGACTAGCGGAGTACTTC. This translates into CASSLAGLAEYF.

A remark on this clone: This CDR3 is also generated by other DNA sequences in the sample. The chain uses TRBV28 and TRBJ2-7, with TRBD1 matching 9 bases. This CDR3 comprises 15 residues. From germline, CDR1 is MDHEN and CDR2 SYDVKM. After removal of 3 bases from V and 2 bases from J, the junction contained 5 bases not matched to a gene. In DNA form, the CDR3 reads TGTGCCAGCAGTTTGTCGGGGACAGGGCCCTACGAGCAGTACTTC. This encodes CASSLSGTGPYEQYF. The complete variable domain, with remaining parts taken from reference TRBV28 and TRBJ2-7, reads DVKVTQSSRYLVKRTGEKVFLECVQDMDHENMFWYRQDPGLGLRLIYFSYDVKMKEKGDIPEGYSVSREKKERFSLILESASTNQTSMYLCASSLSGTGPYEQYFGPGTRLTVT.

DNA for the CDR3: TGTGCCAGCAGATCCCTCTACAATGAGCAGTTCTTC. Its protein product is CASRSLYNEQFF. The chain combines TRBV27 with TRBJ2-1; D gene ambiguous. This CDR3 spans 12 amino acids. Germline values: CDR1 MNHEY, CDR2 SMNVEV (reference sequence). Trimming pared 6 bases from V and 3 bases from J, leaving 6 bases between.